The 22 T cell receptor beta chains listed next were all sequenced from one sample in a study of cytomegalovirus exposure and HLA in healthy donors. The PCR made use of 60 Vbeta and 13 Jbeta primers. Sequencing used immunoSEQ multiplex PCR; TCRdb keeps in-frame clones, though not all of them. In the table there are more than 200,000 clones, about 80% of which are singletons. Sequencing was carried out using PBMCs. All receptors derive from a male donor in good health and CMV-seronegative.

V is TRBV28 and J is TRBJ2-7, with D possibly matching TRBD1 (5 bases). The CDR3 spans 15 residues. Trimming stripped 4 bases from V and 0 bases from J, with 13 bases between. CDR1 is MDHEN and CDR2 is SYDVKM in the germline V gene. CDR3 DNA sequence: TGTGCCAGCAGTTCCGCTACAGGTTACTCCTACGAGCAGTACTTC. It specifies CASSSATGYSYEQYF.

This clone was seen only once. This chain connects TRBV7-8 to TRBJ1-2, with a weak D call TRBD1 (6 bases). This CDR3 region has 17 residues. V lost 4 bases and J lost 4, with 22 bases in between. Germline loops: CDR1 SGHVS, CDR2 FQNEAQ. CDR3: CASSSRDNRLRSYGYTF. Here the CDR3 DNA reads TGTGCCAGCAGCTCCAGGGACAATCGACTTCGCTCCTATGGCTACACCTTC. Full variable domain (remainder filled in from reference TRBV7-8 and TRBJ1-2): GAGVSQSPRYKVAKRGQDVALRCDPISGHVSLFWYQQALGQGPEFLTYFQNEAQLDKSGLPSDRFFAERPEGSVSTLKIQRTQQEDSAVYLCASSSRDNRLRSYGYTFGSGTRLTVV.

The genes are TRBV28 and TRBJ2-2, with TRBD1 matching over 8 bases. Losses at the gene ends were 3 bases for V and 5 bases for J; bases not matched to a gene: 8. From germline, CDR1 is MDHEN and CDR2 SYDVKM. CDR3 length equals 16 residues. The CDR3 sequence is CASSFRDRGWTGELFF. The CDR3 DNA sequence: TGTGCCAGCAGTTTCCGCGACAGGGGTTGGACCGGGGAGCTGTTTTTT. Complete variable domain (other parts from reference TRBV28 and TRBJ2-2): DVKVTQSSRYLVKRTGEKVFLECVQDMDHENMFWYRQDPGLGLRLIYFSYDVKMKEKGDIPEGYSVSREKKERFSLILESASTNQTSMYLCASSFRDRGWTGELFFGEGSRLTVL.

DNA of the CDR3: TGTGCCAGCAGAGGTCCGTACAGGGGAAATACCGGGGAGCTGTTTTTT. Translation: CASRGPYRGNTGELFF. This sequence joins TRBV21-1 and TRBJ2-2; the table's D call, TRBD1, has no DNA check behind it. TRBV21-1 is annotated as a pseudogene. The CDR3 has 16 amino acids.

The chain has TRBV4-3 and TRBJ2-7; 7 bases fit TRBD1. The J segment lost 3 bases and the V segment lost 2 bases, leaving 7 bases of the junction unmatched. Germline CDR1 reads LGHNA; CDR2 reads YSLEER. The CDR3 is 15 amino acids. The CDR3 sequence is CASSQSQGVSYEQYF. The CDR3 DNA follows: TGCGCCAGCAGCCAATCCCAGGGGGTAAGCTACGAGCAGTACTTC.

The gene calls are TRBV5-1 and TRBJ1-1; weak D call: TRBD1 (5 bases). Germline CDR1 is SGHRS and CDR2 is YFSETQ. The V and J ends lost 0 bases and 0 bases respectively, with 6 bases between them. The CDR3 sequence is 14 residues long. CDR3: CASSLAQVNTEAFF. CDR3 nucleotide sequence: TGCGCCAGCAGCTTGGCACAGGTGAACACTGAAGCTTTCTTT.

The chain links TRBV28 to TRBJ2-1; the match to TRBD2 covers 14 bases. The CDR3 runs to 15 residues. Losses at the gene ends were 6 bases for V and 8 bases for J; bases not matched to a gene: 6. Germline V gives CDR1 MDHEN, CDR2 SYDVKM. CDR3: CASRRTSGRLDEQFF. Here the CDR3 DNA reads TGTGCCAGCAGAAGGACTAGCGGGAGGTTAGATGAGCAGTTCTTC.

The chain combines TRBV28 with TRBJ2-7; D remains unclear. Trimming pared 3 bases from V and 6 bases from J, leaving 6 bases between. Germline V gives CDR1 MDHEN, CDR2 SYDVKM. The CDR3 consists of 11 residues. DNA of the CDR3: TGTGCCAGCAGTTTTAGCACCGAGCAGTACTTC. Translating gives CASSFSTEQYF.

Concerning this clone: Other DNA sequences within the sample encode an identical CDR3. The chain uses TRBV27 and TRBJ1-1; 11 bases align to TRBD1. V was clipped by 0 bases and J by 5 bases; unmatched bases: 14. The germline V gene encodes CDR1 MNHEY and CDR2 SMNVEV (reference sequence). CDR3 length: 19 residues. CDR3 region: CASSLSIFTPGQGDTEAFF. Here the CDR3 DNA reads TGTGCCAGCAGTTTATCGATTTTCACACCGGGACAGGGGGATACTGAAGCTTTCTTT.

This sequence joins TRBV6-1 and TRBJ1-6; TRBD1 matches 7 bases. The ends lost 4 bases at V and 4 bases at J; junction bases unmatched: 10. This CDR3 region has 17 residues. Germline CDR1 MNHNS, CDR2 SASEGT. The CDR3 loop reads CASSGQGRGDYNSPLHF. For the CDR3, the DNA is TGTGCCAGCAGTGGACAGGGCCGAGGGGATTATAATTCACCCCTCCACTTT.

The V call is TRBV10-2, the J call TRBJ2-7; 7 nucleotides align to TRBD2. Germline V lookup: CDR1 WSHSY, CDR2 SAAADI. The CDR3 is made up of 15 amino acids. Unmatched junction bases numbered 8, after V lost 3 bases and J lost 3 bases. The CDR3 reads CASSESPTGGYEQYF. The CDR3 region has the DNA TGCGCCAGCAGTGAATCCCCAACGGGAGGCTACGAGCAGTACTTC.

There are a few counts of this clone. J is TRBJ2-7 and V is TRBV6-6; TRBD2 might be the D (5 bases). Trimming removed 10 bases from V and 0 bases from J, with 10 bases in between. Germline CDR1 MNHNY, CDR2 SVGAGI (reference sequence). This CDR3 region has 12 residues. DNA for the CDR3: TGTGCCACTATGGACTCCTCCTACGAGCAGTACTTC. Translated: CATMDSSYEQYF.

The rearrangement joins TRBV4-3 to TRBJ2-6, with D tentatively TRBD1 (5 bases). Germline V gene sequence: CDR1 LGHNA, CDR2 YSLEER. Between the trimmed V and J ends, which lost 0 bases and 2 bases, there was a span of 8 bases. There are 16 residues in the CDR3. The CDR3 bases are TGCGCCAGCAGCCAAGATCCCAGGGCTGGGGCCAACGTCCTGACTTTC. This translates into CASSQDPRAGANVLTF.

The CDR3 spells CASSVGLTSGGRGDTQYF. DNA for the CDR3: TGTGCCAGCAGCGTAGGGCTCACTAGCGGGGGGAGGGGAGATACGCAGTATTTT. This chain joins TRBV9 and TRBJ2-3; 12 bases fit TRBD2. The ends lost 0 bases at V and 5 bases at J; junction bases unmatched: 10. The V gene's germline CDR1 is SGDLS and CDR2 YYNGEE. The CDR3 contains 18 residues.

The J gene is TRBJ2-5, the V gene TRBV19; TRBD1 agrees at 7 bases. Germline CDR1 is LNHDA and CDR2 is SQIVND (reference sequence). The CDR3 has 14 amino acids. Germline trimming cut 5 bases from V and 3 bases from J; bases unmatched to any gene: 6. The CDR3 is CASSPWTGEETQYF. In DNA form, the CDR3 reads TGTGCCAGTAGTCCCTGGACAGGAGAAGAGACCCAGTACTTC.

This clone was counted between two and nine times. The V and J genes are TRBV4-1 and TRBJ2-2; perhaps TRBD2 as D (5 bases). This CDR3 region has 17 residues. Germline CDR1 is MGHRA and CDR2 is YSYEKL. V shed 0 bases and J shed 3 bases, with 14 bases lying between them. The CDR3 sequence: CASSQDLQRRYTGELFF. The CDR3 DNA reads TGCGCCAGCAGCCAAGATCTCCAGCGGAGGTACACCGGGGAGCTGTTTTTT.

This clone appeared a single time. This chain uses TRBV9 with TRBJ1-1; D not certain. The CDR3 consists of 14 residues. V was clipped by 1 base and J by 2 bases, with 9 bases between them. Germline V gene data show CDR1 as SGDLS and CDR2 as YYNGEE. CDR3 loop: CASSVSLLNTEAFF. DNA for the CDR3: TGTGCCAGCAGCGTATCACTTCTAAACACTGAAGCTTTCTTT.

The CDR3 region is CASSAFWRGTYEQYF. The CDR3 DNA sequence: TGTGCCAGCAGTGCCTTTTGGCGGGGGACCTACGAGCAGTACTTC. J is TRBJ2-7 and V is TRBV28, with 7 nucleotides matching TRBD2. The V and J ends lost 5 bases and 2 bases, in that order; junction bases with no gene match: 9. CDR3 length: 15 amino acids. Germline CDR1 and CDR2: MDHEN and SYDVKM.

Written as DNA, the CDR3 is TGTGCCAGCAGCTTAGCTAGGGGGAAGGGCTATGGCTACACCTTC. Amino acids: CASSLARGKGYGYTF. The V and J genes are TRBV7-8 and TRBJ1-2; possibly TRBD1 for D (6 bases). This CDR3 has 15 residues. The germline gives CDR1 SGHVS, CDR2 FQNEAQ. The V and J ends lost 0 bases and 4 bases respectively, with 12 bases between them.

CDR3: CASSGNYRGPNSPLHF. In nucleotides, the CDR3 is TGTGCCAGCAGTGGAAACTACAGGGGCCCTAATTCACCCCTCCACTTT. J is TRBJ1-6 and V is TRBV27; 7 nucleotides line up with TRBD1. Germline-derived CDR1 and CDR2 are MNHEY and SMNVEV (reference sequence). The CDR3 contains 16 residues. V was clipped by 5 bases and J by 6 bases; unmatched bases: 10.

The chain uses TRBV9 and TRBJ1-3; D is ambiguous. This CDR3 region has 11 residues. The germline V gene encodes CDR1 SGDLS and CDR2 YYNGEE. V dropped 7 bases and J dropped 3 bases, with 5 bases sitting between them. Written as DNA, the CDR3 is TGTGCCAGCGGCAATGGAAACACCATATATTTT. It yields the protein CASGNGNTIYF.

This rearrangement joins TRBV5-4 to TRBJ1-2; D is possibly TRBD1 (6 bases). V lost 5 bases and J 6 bases, leaving 17 bases between the germline ends. Germline CDR1 is SGHNT and CDR2 is YYREEE (reference sequence). The CDR3 has 14 residues. CDR3: CASSPKGGGHGYTF. The CDR3 coding sequence is TGTGCCAGCAGTCCTAAAGGGGGGGGCCATGGCTACACCTTC.